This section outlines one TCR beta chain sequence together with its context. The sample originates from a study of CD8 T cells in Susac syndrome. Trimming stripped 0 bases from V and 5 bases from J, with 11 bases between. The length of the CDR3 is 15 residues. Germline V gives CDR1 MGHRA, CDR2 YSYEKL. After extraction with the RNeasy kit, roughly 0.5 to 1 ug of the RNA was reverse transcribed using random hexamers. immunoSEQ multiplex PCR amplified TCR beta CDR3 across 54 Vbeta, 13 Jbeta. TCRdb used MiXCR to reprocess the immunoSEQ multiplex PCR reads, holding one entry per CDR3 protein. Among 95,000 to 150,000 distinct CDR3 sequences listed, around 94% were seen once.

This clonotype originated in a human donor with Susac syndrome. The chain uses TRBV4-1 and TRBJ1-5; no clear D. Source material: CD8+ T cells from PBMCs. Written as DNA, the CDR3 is TGCGCCAGCAGCCAAGATACCCTAGGAGATCAGCCCCAGCATTTT. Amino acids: CASSQDTLGDQPQHF.